Listed below are T cell receptor beta chains from one sample, sequenced in a study of blood T cell repertoires in COVID-19. The data were produced by immunoSEQ multiplex PCR, yet TCRdb's version contains in-frame clones alone and is incomplete. This sample yields tens of thousands of clones, of which roughly 88% are seen a single time; roughly 16% belongs to the top ten. The sample was peripheral blood. These receptors all stem from a man aged 65 to 79 with acute or convalescent COVID-19. CDR3s include the opening cysteine and the closing phenylalanine or tryptophan. The order of the fields is D gene, clone size, J gene, V gene, CDR3 protein, CDR3 DNA. D genes are given only for firm matches. Size tells how often a clone was seen (once, few, many) or the class of an expanded clone, and some rows leave it out.

D gene: .
clone size: .
J gene: TRBJ2-1
V gene: TRBV9
CDR3 protein: CASSVAERDNEQFF
CDR3 DNA: TGTGCCAGCAGCGTAGCTGAGAGGGACAATGAGCAGTTCTTC

D gene: TRBD1
clone size: .
J gene: TRBJ1-2
V gene: TRBV7-2
CDR3 protein: CASSLGGRGSDGYTF
CDR3 DNA: TGTGCCAGCAGCTTAGGGGGCAGGGGGAGCGATGGCTACACCTTC

D gene: TRBD1
clone size: once
J gene: TRBJ1-2
V gene: TRBV6-5
CDR3 protein: CASSSDRGRGGYGYTF
CDR3 DNA: TGTGCCAGCAGTTCGGACAGGGGGCGAGGGGGCTATGGCTACACCTTC

D gene: .
clone size: .
J gene: TRBJ2-1
V gene: TRBV6-2/TRBV6-3
CDR3 protein: CASSLQGAYNEQFF
CDR3 DNA: TGTGCCAGCAGTTTACAGGGTGCCTACAATGAGCAGTTCTTC

D gene: .
clone size: .
J gene: TRBJ2-7
V gene: TRBV5-4
CDR3 protein: CASTRWRSSYEQYF
CDR3 DNA: TGTGCCAGCACACGGTGGCGGAGCTCCTACGAGCAGTACTTC

D gene: TRBD1
clone size: .
J gene: TRBJ2-7
V gene: TRBV29-1
CDR3 protein: CSAASPGQGAKEQYF
CDR3 DNA: TGCAGCGCCGCCTCCCCCGGACAGGGGGCGAAGGAGCAGTACTTC

D gene: .
clone size: .
J gene: TRBJ1-1
V gene: TRBV9
CDR3 protein: CASSVDPGGPEAFF
CDR3 DNA: TGTGCCAGCAGCGTAGACCCCGGGGGACCTGAAGCTTTCTTT

D gene: TRBD2
clone size: .
J gene: TRBJ2-1
V gene: TRBV9
CDR3 protein: CASSRTSGSYGEQFF
CDR3 DNA: TGTGCCAGCAGCCGAACTAGCGGGAGTTATGGTGAGCAGTTCTTC

D gene: .
clone size: once
J gene: TRBJ2-1
V gene: TRBV15
CDR3 protein: CATSRDEGGYEQFF
CDR3 DNA: TGTGCCACCAGCAGAGACGAGGGAGGCTATGAGCAGTTCTTC

D gene: .
clone size: .
J gene: TRBJ2-2
V gene: TRBV5-4
CDR3 protein: CASSLDVATGELFF
CDR3 DNA: TGTGCCAGCAGCTTGGACGTAGCGACCGGAGAGCTGTTTTTT

D gene: .
clone size: .
J gene: TRBJ1-5
V gene: TRBV7-2
CDR3 protein: CASSSTLGQPQHF
CDR3 DNA: TGTGCCAGCAGCTCCACCCTAGGACAGCCCCAGCATTTT

D gene: .
clone size: .
J gene: TRBJ2-1
V gene: TRBV15
CDR3 protein: CATSRGFLPGLLKHLNEQFF
CDR3 DNA: TGTGCCACCAGCAGAGGATTCCTACCGGGACTCCTGAAGCATTTGAATGAGCAGTTCTTC

D gene: TRBD1
clone size: few
J gene: TRBJ1-2
V gene: TRBV6-5
CDR3 protein: CASRIPQGVGYGYTF
CDR3 DNA: TGTGCCAGCAGGATCCCCCAGGGGGTGGGCTATGGCTACACCTTC

D gene: .
clone size: .
J gene: TRBJ1-1
V gene: TRBV19
CDR3 protein: CASRLGAGINTEAFF
CDR3 DNA: TGTGCCAGTAGGCTTGGTGCAGGGATAAACACTGAAGCTTTCTTT

D gene: TRBD1
clone size: .
J gene: TRBJ1-1
V gene: TRBV28
CDR3 protein: CASRNYRGDTEAFF
CDR3 DNA: TGTGCCAGCAGAAACTACAGGGGGGACACTGAAGCTTTCTTT

D gene: TRBD1
clone size: .
J gene: TRBJ2-1
V gene: TRBV7-9
CDR3 protein: CASSLPEGADYNEQFF
CDR3 DNA: TGTGCCAGCAGCTTACCTGAGGGGGCGGACTACAATGAGCAGTTCTTC

D gene: TRBD2
clone size: .
J gene: TRBJ2-2
V gene: TRBV5-5
CDR3 protein: CASRRLAVNTGELFF
CDR3 DNA: TGTGCCAGCAGGCGACTAGCGGTGAACACCGGGGAGCTGTTTTTT